The T cell receptor (beta chain) under discussion was sequenced for a study of shared clonotypes between healthy human individuals. General study results and limits: Sampling was confined to blood; repertoires within tissues likely differ. Among donors, the sharing of clonotypes was expected to be influenced by sequencing depth.

Turning to this clone: The antigen is not known.

Unsorted PBMC DNA went through sequencing on ten immunoSEQ deep assay plates. Original data processing: Filtering of immunoSEQ junctional sequences could not match full-length read filtering. Here immunoSEQ multiplex PCR was the method, and the copy in TCRdb shows in-frame clones only, minus some. Clone size and V and J calls were adopted from that table, with D and trimming inferred from the DNA. The sample contains more than 450,000 clones, approximately 85% of which appear only once. V lost 3 bases and J lost 7; bases outside the gene matches: 7. The CDR3 is 14 amino acids. CDR1 LGHNA and CDR2 YSLEER come from the germline V gene.

The chain is built from TRBV4-3 and TRBJ2-7; TRBD2 agrees at 9 bases. The source material was PBMCs. This sequence was found in a woman aged 40 to 50 in good health. Some clones in this sample may be carry-over from other donors' samples. The CDR3 region has the DNA TGCGCCAGCAGCCAGGCCTTACTAGCGGGTGAGCAGTACTTC. Its protein product is CASSQALLAGEQYF.